Below are 21 T cell receptor beta chains sequenced from a single sample in a study of cytomegalovirus exposure and HLA in healthy donors. Clones were read by immunoSEQ multiplex PCR, and TCRdb kept only the in-frame ones, dropping some. Among 120,000 to 150,000 clones listed, around nine tenths were seen once. Sample: PBMCs. The receptors here all came from a woman younger than 35 in good health and CMV-seropositive.

This chain links TRBV19 with TRBJ1-1, with no clear D. CDR1 and CDR2 (germline): LNHDA, SQIVND (reference sequence). CDR3 size: 15 residues. V was trimmed by 7 bases and J by 4 bases, leaving 19 bases between them. CDR3 loop: CASKPDGVGGTEAFF. The CDR3 bases are TGTGCCAGTAAGCCGGACGGAGTGGGAGGCACTGAAGCTTTCTTT.

The chain uses TRBV4-2 and TRBJ2-1; TRBD1 might be the D (6 bases). Per the germline V gene, CDR1 is LGHNA and CDR2 is YNFKEQ. This CDR3 is built from 14 residues. The germline V and J ends were trimmed by 1 base and 10 bases, with 14 bases remaining between them. The CDR3 DNA sequence: TGTGCCAGCAGCCAAGTCAACCCAGGGGCCGAGCAGTTCTTC. It specifies CASSQVNPGAEQFF.

The V and J genes are TRBV5-6 and TRBJ2-7, with 12 bases lining up with TRBD2. The germline CDR1 and CDR2 sequences are SGHDT and YYEEEE. J was trimmed by 3 bases and V by 6 bases; bases with no gene match: 13. The CDR3 runs 17 residues. CDR3 loop: CASTPLAGGLANYEQYF. The CDR3 coding sequence is TGTGCCAGCACCCCTCTAGCGGGAGGGCTCGCGAACTACGAGCAGTACTTC. Supplemented by reference TRBV5-6 and TRBJ2-7, the full variable domain reads DAGVTQSPTHLIKTRGQQVTLRCSPKSGHDTVSWYQQALGQGPQFIFQYYEEEERQRGNFPDRFSGHQFPNYSSELNVNALLLGDSALYLCASTPLAGGLANYEQYFGPGTRLTVT.

The rearrangement links TRBV28 to TRBJ2-5; 9 bases agree with TRBD1. The ends lost 7 bases at V and 5 bases at J; junction bases unmatched: 8. This CDR3 is 14 amino acids long. CDR1 and CDR2 from the germline V gene are MDHEN and SYDVKM. The chain's CDR3 is CASNPTGGWETQYF. CDR3 nucleotide sequence: TGTGCCAGCAACCCGACAGGGGGGTGGGAGACCCAGTACTTC.

This chain links TRBV28 with TRBJ2-3; a weak D match, TRBD2 (6 bases). The V gene lost 4 bases and the J gene lost 5 bases, with 16 bases spanning the gap. The CDR3 is made up of 15 amino acids. In germline, CDR1 is MDHEN, CDR2 SYDVKM. In DNA, the CDR3 is TGTGCCAGCAGTTCAGCTAGCGACGGCATAGATACGCAGTATTTT. Its translation: CASSSASDGIDTQYF.

The CDR3 nucleotides read TGCGCCAGCACCGAGACAGGGGGCAAGGCCGGGGAGCTGTTTTTT. The encoded protein is CASTETGGKAGELFF. The chain uses TRBV5-1 and TRBJ2-2, with 10 bases identical to TRBD1. This CDR3 is 15 amino acids long. The J segment lost 6 bases and the V segment lost 6 bases, leaving 8 bases of the junction unmatched. Germline CDR1 is SGHRS and CDR2 is YFSETQ.

This chain links TRBV30 with TRBJ2-7; 7 positions match TRBD1. From germline, CDR1 is GTSNPN and CDR2 SVGIG (reference sequence). The junction had 9 bases not matched to a gene; V was cut back by 5 bases and J by 2 bases. This CDR3 is built from 14 residues. The CDR3 DNA sequence: TGTGCCTGGGAGAAAGGGGGCTTGGCCTACGAGCAGTACTTC. Encoded protein: CAWEKGGLAYEQYF. The variable domain in full, with the rest retrieved from reference TRBV30 and TRBJ2-7, is SQTIHQWPATLVQPVGSPLSLECTVEGTSNPNLYWYRQAAGRGLQLLFYSVGIGQISSEVPQNLSASRPQDRQFILSSKKLLLSDSGFYLCAWEKGGLAYEQYFGPGTRLTVT.

The V and J genes are TRBV28 and TRBJ2-2; 14 nucleotides match TRBD2. The V gene's germline CDR1 is MDHEN and CDR2 SYDVKM. The CDR3 has 14 residues. The CDR3 protein is CVVGGLAGDEELFF. The CDR3 DNA follows: TGTGTAGTGGGGGGACTAGCGGGAGACGAGGAGCTGTTTTTT.

The V gene is TRBV27, the J gene TRBJ2-7; 9 bases are a match to TRBD2. Trimming removed 0 bases from V and 5 bases from J; junction bases left unmatched: 8. CDR3 length: 16 residues. CDR1 MNHEY and CDR2 SMNVEV come from the germline V gene (reference sequence). The DNA for the CDR3 is TGTGCCAGCAGTTTATCTTTTGCGGGAGGGCCCCACGAGCAGTACTTC. Translating it yields CASSLSFAGGPHEQYF.

The chain employs TRBV4-2 and TRBJ2-5, with 10 bases aligning to TRBD2. Unmatched junction bases numbered 3, after V lost 0 bases and J lost 2 bases. Germline V gives CDR1 LGHNA, CDR2 YNFKEQ. The CDR3 is 16 residues long. This CDR3 is CASSQESGRAQETQYF. DNA for the CDR3: TGTGCCAGCAGCCAAGAAAGCGGGAGGGCACAAGAGACCCAGTACTTC.

The rearrangement links TRBV6-1 to TRBJ2-2, with D perhaps matching TRBD1 (6 bases). The CDR3 contains 15 residues. Germline V gene sequence: CDR1 MNHNS, CDR2 SASEGT. Trimming shortened V by 1 base and J by 6 bases, and 12 bases separated the two germline ends. The CDR3 here is CASSEEGQFAGELFF. The DNA for the CDR3 is TGTGCCAGCAGTGAAGAGGGACAATTTGCCGGGGAGCTGTTTTTT.

This sequence joins TRBV11-1 and TRBJ1-3, with no clear D. Trimming shortened V by 1 base and J by 0 bases, and 7 bases separated the two germline ends. The germline V gene has CDR1 SGHAT and CDR2 FQDESV (reference sequence). CDR3 size: 15 residues. The CDR3 sequence is CASSLGRGSGNTIYF. The CDR3 nucleotides are TGTGCCAGCAGCTTAGGTCGCGGCTCTGGAAACACCATATATTTT.

The chain uses TRBV20-1 and TRBJ2-1; D not resolved. Trimming left V 3 bases short and J 9 bases short, with 6 bases between. CDR3 size: 10 residues. Germline V gene lookup returns CDR1 DFQATT and CDR2 SNEGSKA (reference sequence). CDR3 sequence reads: CSARRVEQFF. DNA of the CDR3: TGCAGTGCTAGGCGCGTTGAGCAGTTCTTC.

This clone showed up just a few times. V gene TRBV14 combines with J gene TRBJ2-6, with unresolved D. Deletions cut 0 bases from V and 3 bases from J, with 6 bases between. Germline V CDR1 and CDR2: SGHDN, FVKESK. CDR3 length: 15 residues. The CDR3 bases are TGTGCCAGCAGCCAAGAATCGGGTGGGGCCAACGTCCTGACTTTC. As protein: CASSQESGGANVLTF.

This clone is a singleton in its sample. The J gene is TRBJ2-2, the V gene TRBV28, with unresolved D. V lost 2 bases and J lost 5, with 9 bases in between. Germline CDR1 reads MDHEN; CDR2 reads SYDVKM. This CDR3 has 14 residues. The CDR3 DNA reads as TGTGCCAGCAGTTTACCCCTGCGGACCGGGGAGCTGTTTTTT. This codes for CASSLPLRTGELFF.

The chain has TRBV25-1 and TRBJ1-1; no clear D gene. CDR1 and CDR2 (germline): MGHDK, SYGVNS. CDR3 size: 10 residues. V was pared by 4 bases and J by 8 bases, with 5 bases between. This CDR3 is CASSGPEAFF. CDR3 DNA: TGTGCCAGCAGTGGTCCAGAAGCTTTCTTT. The full variable domain, its missing parts supplied by reference TRBV25-1 and TRBJ1-1, is EADIYQTPRYLVIGTGKKITLECSQTMGHDKMYWYQQDPGMELHLIHYSYGVNSTEKGDLSSESTVSRIRTEHFPLTLESARPSHTSQYLCASSGPEAFFGQGTRLTVV.

The chain joins TRBV7-2 to TRBJ2-1; the match to TRBD2 covers 9 bases. The CDR3 contains 15 residues. The V gene's germline CDR1 is SGHTA and CDR2 FQGNSA. V was clipped by 1 base and J by 9 bases; unmatched bases: 7. CDR3 loop: CASSLGSGRIIEQFF. DNA for the CDR3: TGTGCCAGCAGCTTAGGTAGCGGGAGAATCATTGAGCAGTTCTTC.

In its sample, this clone was seen once. V and J are TRBV11-3 and TRBJ2-3; D unclear. V lost 4 bases to trimming and J lost 4 bases, with 18 bases between them. Germline assignment: CDR1 SGHNT and CDR2 YENEEA. The CDR3 runs 16 residues. CDR3 in amino acids: CASSSSKTRRADTQYF. CDR3 nucleotides: TGTGCCAGCAGCTCCTCGAAGACCCGCCGGGCAGATACGCAGTATTTT.

The rearrangement uses TRBV19 and TRBJ2-5, with 7 bases fitting TRBD2. V shed 3 bases and J 3 bases; nucleotides not matched to a gene: 10. The CDR3 contains 16 residues. Germline-derived CDR1 and CDR2 are LNHDA and SQIVND (reference sequence). CDR3 loop: CASSIPSIAGEETQYF. The CDR3 nucleotides read TGTGCCAGTAGTATCCCCTCGATCGCGGGAGAAGAGACCCAGTACTTC.

This rearrangement joins TRBV18 to TRBJ2-2; TRBD1 is a possible D gene (6 bases). V lost 0 bases and J lost 1, with 9 bases in between. The CDR3 is 16 amino acids. Germline V gene sequence: CDR1 KGHSH, CDR2 LQKENI. CDR3 residues: CASSPPGRGNTGELFF. The CDR3 DNA follows: TGTGCCAGCTCACCACCCGGCAGGGGGAACACCGGGGAGCTGTTTTTT.

This clone was seen a single time. This sequence joins TRBV6-6 and TRBJ2-5, with D perhaps matching TRBD2 (5 bases). With 6 bases removed from V and 1 base from J, the gap between germline ends came to 12 bases. The germline V gene has CDR1 MNHNY and CDR2 SVGAGI (reference sequence). There are 14 residues in the CDR3. The CDR3 region is CASSTHGLQETQYF. CDR3 nucleotide sequence: TGTGCCAGCAGCACCCACGGACTCCAAGAGACCCAGTACTTC.